Listed here are 13 T cell receptor beta chains from one sample, sequenced in a study of T-cell reconstitution after alpha-beta-depleted transplantation in children. The TCRbeta library was prepared with unique molecular identifiers. Using its own MiXCR run on the PCR reads, TCRdb lists one record per CDR3 protein. The table lists hundreds of thousands of distinct CDR3 sequences, around 17% of them singletons, with approximately 1.1% in the top ten. The material was PBMCs from the stem cell graft donor, obtained from the stem cell graft. All receptors derive from a human donor who donated a stem cell graft to a child with acute myeloid leukemia.

This clonotype was detected many times. The genes are TRBV20-1 and TRBJ2-1; 10 positions match TRBD1. The CDR3 contains 15 residues. V was clipped by 6 bases and J by 10 bases; unmatched bases: 15. Germline lookup yields CDR1 DFQATT and CDR2 SNEGSKA (reference sequence). The CDR3 is CSAVTRDRGVREQFF. CDR3 DNA sequence: TGCAGTGCCGTTACCCGGGACAGGGGAGTGAGGGAGCAGTTCTTC.

A single count supports this clonotype. The chain recombines TRBV15 with TRBJ1-3, with D possibly being TRBD1 (5 bases). Germline-derived CDR1 and CDR2 are LNHNV and YYDKDF (reference sequence). CDR3 length equals 11 residues. The V gene lost 6 bases and the J gene lost 7 bases, with 7 bases spanning the gap. The CDR3 sequence is CATREGNTIYF. The DNA for the CDR3 is TGTGCCACCAGGGAGGGGAACACCATATATTTT.

V usage is TRBV29-1 and J usage is TRBJ1-2; no clear D gene. The CDR3 contains 15 residues. CDR1 is SQVTM, CDR2 ANQGSEA, per germline. Trimming pared 5 bases from V and 0 bases from J, leaving 16 bases between. CDR3 region: CSVWIRTQANYGYTF. CDR3 bases: TGCAGCGTTTGGATCAGGACGCAAGCTAACTATGGCTACACCTTC.

Only a few counts were recorded for this clonotype. This sequence joins TRBV27 and TRBJ1-5; D perhaps matches TRBD1 (6 bases). Looked up from germline, CDR1 is MNHEY and CDR2 is SMNVEV (reference sequence). V was shortened by 5 bases and J by 4 bases, with 12 bases between the two germline ends. The CDR3 is made up of 14 amino acids. This CDR3 is CASSPQGKNQPQHF. DNA for the CDR3: TGTGCCAGCAGTCCGCAGGGGAAAAATCAGCCCCAGCATTTT.

This clonotype occurred many times. V is TRBV29-1 and J is TRBJ1-2; TRBD1 matches at 7 bases. The CDR3 sequence is 12 residues long. CDR1 SQVTM and CDR2 ANQGSEA come from the germline V gene. V lost 7 bases, J lost 5 bases, and 7 bases stayed unmatched. The CDR3, as DNA: TGCAGCGCTGAGACAGGGAGTTATGGCTACACCTTC. Its translation: CSAETGSYGYTF.

V gene TRBV4-1 combines with J gene TRBJ1-4; TRBD1 matches at 7 bases. Germline values: CDR1 MGHRA, CDR2 YSYEKL. CDR3 length: 15 residues. The junction had 10 bases not matched to a gene; V was cut back by 4 bases and J by 8 bases. CDR3 sequence reads: CASSLNRQGEEKLFF. DNA for the CDR3: TGCGCCAGCAGCCTTAACCGACAGGGTGAGGAAAAACTGTTTTTT.

The table lists this clonotype with many counts. The chain links TRBV5-1 to TRBJ2-5; 8 bases line up with TRBD2. CDR1 SGHRS and CDR2 YFSETQ come from the germline V gene. This CDR3 is 15 amino acids long. V trimming: 0 bases; J trimming: 5 bases; junction bases outside the gene matches: 6. The CDR3 nucleotides are TGCGCCAGCAGCTTGGGCGGGGGGCGCGTGGAGACCCAGTACTTC. This codes for CASSLGGGRVETQYF. Full variable domain (rest looked up from reference TRBV5-1 and TRBJ2-5): KAGVTQTPRYLIKTRGQQVTLSCSPISGHRSVSWYQQTPGQGLQFLFEYFSETQRNKGNFPGRFSGRQFSNSRSEMNVSTLELGDSALYLCASSLGGGRVETQYFGPGTRLLVL.

This clonotype was recorded a few times. This chain connects TRBV11-2 to TRBJ1-3; 10 bases are shared with TRBD1. The CDR3 covers 19 residues. The germline V gene has CDR1 SGHAT and CDR2 FQNNGV. The J segment lost 2 bases and the V segment lost 5 bases, leaving 15 bases of the junction unmatched. CDR3 residues: CASSATGGLPARAGNTIYF. CDR3 bases: TGTGCCAGCAGCGCGACAGGGGGCCTACCTGCTAGGGCTGGAAACACCATATATTTT.

Ten or more counts support this clonotype. This chain links TRBV5-1 with TRBJ1-6, with D possibly matching TRBD1 (5 bases). V lost 0 bases and J lost 7, with 8 bases in between. Germline V lookup: CDR1 SGHRS, CDR2 YFSETQ. CDR3 length: 14 amino acids. The CDR3 loop is CASSLETVNSPLHF. The DNA for the CDR3 is TGCGCCAGCAGCTTGGAGACAGTCAATTCACCCCTCCACTTT.

This chain connects TRBV20-1 to TRBJ2-7; 9 nucleotides align to TRBD1. CDR1 is DFQATT, CDR2 SNEGSKA, per germline (reference sequence). This CDR3 region has 13 residues. Losses at the gene ends were 4 bases for V and 3 bases for J; bases not matched to a gene: 4. CDR3: CSATGTGLYEQYF. The CDR3 DNA reads as TGCAGTGCTACCGGGACAGGGCTCTACGAGCAGTACTTC.

The chain has TRBV5-8 and TRBJ1-1, with D uncertain. CDR3 length: 12 residues. Germline-derived CDR1 and CDR2 are SGHTS and YDEGEE. Trimming took off 1 base at V and 6 bases at J, with 7 bases between the two ends. The CDR3 DNA is TGTGCCAGCAGCTTGTGCGGAGCTGAAGCTTTCTTT. Translated, it gives CASSLCGAEAFF.

This clonotype occurred a few times. The V gene is TRBV13, the J gene TRBJ2-5; D is perhaps TRBD1 (5 bases). Germline V gene lookup returns CDR1 PRHDT and CDR2 FYEKMQ (reference sequence). The CDR3 runs 14 residues. V was pared by 1 base and J by 6 bases, with 12 bases between. The CDR3 protein is CASSLERQRQTQYF. The CDR3 DNA follows: TGTGCCAGCAGCTTAGAGAGACAGAGACAGACCCAGTACTTC.

The chain is built from TRBV7-9 and TRBJ2-7; possibly TRBD1 or TRBD2 for D (5 bases each). CDR1 and CDR2 from the germline V gene are SEHNR and FQNEAQ (reference sequence). The V gene lost 4 bases and the J gene lost 2 bases, with 15 bases spanning the gap. This CDR3 comprises 15 residues. CDR3 protein: CASSSINRDPYEQYF. CDR3 nucleotide sequence: TGTGCCAGCAGCTCAATCAACCGGGACCCCTACGAGCAGTACTTC.